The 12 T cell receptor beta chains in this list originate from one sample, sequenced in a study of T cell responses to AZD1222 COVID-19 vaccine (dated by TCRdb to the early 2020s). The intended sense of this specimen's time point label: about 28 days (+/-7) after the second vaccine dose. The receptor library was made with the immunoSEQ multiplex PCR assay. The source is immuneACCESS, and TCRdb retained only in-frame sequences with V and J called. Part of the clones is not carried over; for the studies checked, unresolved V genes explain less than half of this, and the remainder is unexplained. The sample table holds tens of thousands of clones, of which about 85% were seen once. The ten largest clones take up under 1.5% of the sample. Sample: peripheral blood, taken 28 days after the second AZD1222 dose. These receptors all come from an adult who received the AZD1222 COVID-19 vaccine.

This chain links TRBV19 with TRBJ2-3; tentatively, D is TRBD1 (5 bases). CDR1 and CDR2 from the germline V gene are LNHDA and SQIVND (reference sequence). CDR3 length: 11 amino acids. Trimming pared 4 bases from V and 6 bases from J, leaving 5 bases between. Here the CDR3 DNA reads TGTGCCAGTAGTAAGGGGGATACGCAGTATTTT. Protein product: CASSKGDTQYF.

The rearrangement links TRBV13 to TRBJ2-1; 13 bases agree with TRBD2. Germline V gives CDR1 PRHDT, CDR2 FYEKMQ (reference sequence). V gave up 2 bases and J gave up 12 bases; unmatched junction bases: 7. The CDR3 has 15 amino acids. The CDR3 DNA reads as TGTGCCAGCAGCTTAACTAGCGGGAGGGTCGAACGGCAGTTCTTC. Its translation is CASSLTSGRVERQFF.

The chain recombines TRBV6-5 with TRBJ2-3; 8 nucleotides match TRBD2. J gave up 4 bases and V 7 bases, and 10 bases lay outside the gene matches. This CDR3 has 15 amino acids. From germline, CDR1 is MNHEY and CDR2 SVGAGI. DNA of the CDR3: TGTGCCAGCATCTTCGGGAGGGGGTTGGCAGATACGCAGTATTTT. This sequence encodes CASIFGRGLADTQYF.

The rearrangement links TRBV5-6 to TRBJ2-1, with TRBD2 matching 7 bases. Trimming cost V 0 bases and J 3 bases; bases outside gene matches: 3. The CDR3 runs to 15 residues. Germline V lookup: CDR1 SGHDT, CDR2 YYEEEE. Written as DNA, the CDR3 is TGTGCCAGCAGCTTGGGCCAGCGGGGCTACAATGAGCAGTTCTTC. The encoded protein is CASSLGQRGYNEQFF.

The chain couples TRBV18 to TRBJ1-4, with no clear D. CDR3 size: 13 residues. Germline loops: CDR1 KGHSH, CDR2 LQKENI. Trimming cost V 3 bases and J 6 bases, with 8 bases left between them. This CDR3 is CASSPGLDEKLFF. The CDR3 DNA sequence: TGTGCCAGCTCACCCGGCCTGGATGAAAAACTGTTTTTT.

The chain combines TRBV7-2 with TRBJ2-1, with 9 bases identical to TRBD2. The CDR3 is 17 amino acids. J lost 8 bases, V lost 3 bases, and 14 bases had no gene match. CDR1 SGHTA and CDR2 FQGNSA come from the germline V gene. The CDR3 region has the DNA TGTGCCAGCAGCTTCCTCGGGGGTAGCGGGAGATTGGATGAGCAGTTCTTC. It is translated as CASSFLGGSGRLDEQFF.

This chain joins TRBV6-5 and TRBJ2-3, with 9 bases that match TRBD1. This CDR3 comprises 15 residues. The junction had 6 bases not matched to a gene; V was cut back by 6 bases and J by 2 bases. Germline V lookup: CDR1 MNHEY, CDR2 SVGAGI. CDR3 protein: CASSSRDRVTDTQYF. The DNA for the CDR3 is TGTGCCAGCAGCTCCCGGGACAGGGTCACAGATACGCAGTATTTT.

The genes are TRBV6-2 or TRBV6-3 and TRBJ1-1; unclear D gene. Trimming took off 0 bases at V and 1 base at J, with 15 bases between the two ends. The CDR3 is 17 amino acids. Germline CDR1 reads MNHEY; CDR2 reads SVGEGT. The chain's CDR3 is CASSYSGVGVRNTEAFF. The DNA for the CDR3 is TGTGCCAGCAGTTACTCGGGCGTAGGAGTGCGGAACACTGAAGCTTTCTTT.

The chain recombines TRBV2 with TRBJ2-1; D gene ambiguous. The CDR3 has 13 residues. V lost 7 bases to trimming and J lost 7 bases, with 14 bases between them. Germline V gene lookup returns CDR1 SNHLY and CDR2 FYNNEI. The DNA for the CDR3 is TGTGCCAGCAACTTCGCACCGAGTAATGAGCAGTTCTTC. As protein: CASNFAPSNEQFF.

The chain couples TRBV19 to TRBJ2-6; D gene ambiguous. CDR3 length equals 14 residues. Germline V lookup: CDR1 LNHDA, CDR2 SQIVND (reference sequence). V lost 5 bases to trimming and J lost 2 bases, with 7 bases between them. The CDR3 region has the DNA TGTGCCAGTAGTTATAGGACTGGGGCCAACGTCCTGACTTTC. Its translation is CASSYRTGANVLTF.

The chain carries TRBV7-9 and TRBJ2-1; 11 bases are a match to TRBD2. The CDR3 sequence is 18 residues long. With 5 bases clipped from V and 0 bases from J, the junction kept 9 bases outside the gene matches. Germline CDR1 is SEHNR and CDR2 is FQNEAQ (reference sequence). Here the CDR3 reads CASSTTATSGSSYNEQFF. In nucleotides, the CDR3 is TGTGCCAGCAGCACCACGGCCACTAGCGGGAGCTCCTACAATGAGCAGTTCTTC.

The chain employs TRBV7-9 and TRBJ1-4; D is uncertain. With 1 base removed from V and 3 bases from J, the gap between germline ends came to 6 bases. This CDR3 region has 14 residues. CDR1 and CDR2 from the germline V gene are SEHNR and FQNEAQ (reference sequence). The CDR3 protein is CASSLGQPNEKLFF. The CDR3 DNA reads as TGTGCCAGCAGCTTAGGGCAGCCTAATGAAAAACTGTTTTTT. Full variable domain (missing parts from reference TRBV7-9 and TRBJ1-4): DTGVSQNPRHKITKRGQNVTFRCDPISEHNRLYWYRQTLGQGPEFLTYFQNEAQLEKSRLLSDRFSAERPKGSFSTLEIQRTEQGDSAMYLCASSLGQPNEKLFFGSGTQLSVL.